A selection of T cell receptor beta chains follows, all from one sample in a study of blood T cell repertoires in COVID-19. TCRdb's table, derived via immunoSEQ multiplex PCR, lists solely in-frame clones and lacks some. Of roughly 250,000 clones listed, about 85% were seen once; the top ten hold around 6.8%. Sequenced: peripheral blood. All receptors derive from a woman aged 60-70 years with active or convalescent COVID-19. Each CDR3 is given without its conserved first and last residue.

V	CDR3
TRBV4-1	ASSQPGQVNYGYT
TRBV12-3/TRBV12-4	ASSLRGDTEAF
TRBV7-9	ASSLMAGWHEQF
TRBV9	ASSVGLANEQF
TRBV5-8	ASSLAVYSSYNEQF
TRBV14	ASSQAAGPGNTIY
TRBV5-6	ASSARQAATNEKLF
TRBV27	ASSSGLPNYGYT
TRBV12-3/TRBV12-4	ASRTGSRGEQF
TRBV30	AWSQATAYNEQF
TRBV7-8	ASSPRLADSSYEQY
TRBV20-1	SASGRLAGDEQF
TRBV11-3	ASSLGLTNTQY
TRBV11-2	ASSIIGETYEQY
TRBV7-9	ASSNTNRGRGYNEQF
TRBV13	ASSLGTGKGQQY
TRBV7-9	ASSWDREGAF
TRBV5-5	ASSLRYSGELF
TRBV27	ASSSGQGSDTQY
TRBV25-1	ASSDSGYNQPQH
TRBV5-1	ASSLAFGQGLKTQY
TRBV9	ASSVGPPSRSGRYNEQF
TRBV28	ASSPLAGGYNEQF
TRBV18	ASSPPNNPDNSPLH
TRBV19	ASSINKINGYT
TRBV5-1	ASSLGGSVNSPLH
TRBV2	ASKMTLLGGYT
TRBV11-3	ASSLNPQGSEQY
TRBV28	ASGTGSTNEKLF
TRBV6-5	ASSLSGGGYNEQF
TRBV5-1	ASSLAGMNTEAF
TRBV28	ATIDGTDGNTIY
TRBV10-1	ASSPRSPGQGAYEQY
TRBV1	TSSQERWLAESEDTQY
TRBV19	ASSASRLATGELF
TRBV11-3	ASSSQGAGNEQF
TRBV18	ASSPLQGSGEKLF
TRBV6-5	ASSSTGNEQF
TRBV6-1	ASSATSGGQAETQY
TRBV7-2	ASSLVQGPQYGYT
TRBV7-9	ASSFPERETQY
TRBV19	ASSARGGGQPQH
TRBV10-2	ASSEEGSIHSPLH
TRBV5-1	ASSSELAGATNEQF
TRBV9	ASSPRGPRSGGNTIY
TRBV18	ASSPNARDTQY
TRBV6-1	AIGAFSNQPQH
TRBV28	ASSPPSDRYYGYT
TRBV18	ASSPSGRDNQPQH
TRBV6-1	ASSELGAETSYGYT
TRBV5-1	ASSFRDRGTDTQY
TRBV6-6	ASSYTAGGDQETQY
TRBV19	ASGLGQKAF
TRBV12-3/TRBV12-4	ASSFQKNTEAF
TRBV5-4	ASSLVFGRDTQY
TRBV7-6	ASTLGGGKTEAF
TRBV6-5	ASSGAGLPGELF